The 18 T cell receptor beta chains in this list originate from one sample, sequenced in a study of T cell changes during pregnancy in multiple sclerosis. The assay was immunoSEQ multiplex PCR, and TCRdb's table has in-frame clones only and misses some. The table lists 55,000 to 65,000 clones, 85% to 90% of them singletons. This material consisted of peripheral blood, taken in the first trimester of pregnancy. These receptors came from a female donor in good health, enrolled as a control in a pregnancy study.

The chain employs TRBV28 and TRBJ2-5, with TRBD2 identical over 11 bases. V lost 7 bases and J lost 0; bases outside the gene matches: 4. From germline, CDR1 is MDHEN and CDR2 SYDVKM. The CDR3 runs 15 residues. DNA of the CDR3: TGTGCCAGCACCCCGGGACTAGCGGACCAAGAGACCCAGTACTTC. Its protein product is CASTPGLADQETQYF.

The rearrangement links TRBV7-2 to TRBJ2-5; no reliable D call. Between the trimmed V and J ends, which lost 2 bases and 5 bases, there was a span of 6 bases. The CDR3 totals 12 residues. Per germline, CDR1 SGHTA and CDR2 FQGNSA. Here the CDR3 reads CASSLSGETQYF. CDR3 in DNA: TGTGCCAGCAGCTTATCCGGGGAGACCCAGTACTTC.

The chain joins TRBV7-9 to TRBJ1-2; D is perhaps TRBD1 (6 bases). Germline V gene data show CDR1 as SEHNR and CDR2 as FQNEAQ (reference sequence). Trimming cost V 1 base and J 5 bases, with 17 bases left between them. This CDR3 comprises 16 residues. CDR3 in DNA: TGTGCCAGCAGCTTAGAATTTTCCGTGAGGGGGTATGGCTACACCTTC. As protein: CASSLEFSVRGYGYTF.

A few counts support this clone. The rearrangement links TRBV7-3 to TRBJ1-2; perhaps TRBD1 as D (6 bases). Trimming took 5 bases from V and 2 from J, leaving 15 bases between them. This CDR3 is 15 amino acids long. Per germline, CDR1 SGHTA and CDR2 FQGTGA. The CDR3 nucleotides are TGTGCCAGCAGCACGTCCGGTACAGGGAACTATGGCTACACCTTC. Its translation is CASSTSGTGNYGYTF.

V gene TRBV5-1 combines with J gene TRBJ1-6; D gene ambiguous. The CDR3 covers 13 residues. Germline V lookup: CDR1 SGHRS, CDR2 YFSETQ. With 4 bases removed from V and 5 bases from J, the gap between germline ends came to 7 bases. The CDR3 spells CASSVTDNSPLHF. The DNA for the CDR3 is TGCGCCAGCAGCGTTACAGATAATTCACCCCTCCACTTT.

V usage is TRBV5-5 and J usage is TRBJ1-1, with D tentatively TRBD1 (5 bases). V was cut by 0 bases and J by 5 bases, with 8 bases left in between. The CDR3 is 13 amino acids. Per the germline V gene, CDR1 is SGHKS and CDR2 is YYEKEE (reference sequence). The CDR3 DNA is TGTGCCAGCAGCTTGGACAGGTGGACTGAAGCTTTCTTT. Its protein is CASSLDRWTEAFF.

The chain is built from TRBV7-2 and TRBJ1-1; D remains ambiguous. From germline, CDR1 is SGHTA and CDR2 FQGNSA. This CDR3 has 14 amino acids. V lost 1 base and J 2 bases, leaving 8 bases between the germline ends. The CDR3 loop reads CASSLGHSNTEAFF. CDR3 nucleotides: TGTGCCAGCAGCTTAGGTCACAGCAACACTGAAGCTTTCTTT.

The rearrangement uses TRBV6-1 and TRBJ1-2, with TRBD1 matching over 8 bases. This CDR3 is built from 13 residues. Germline trimming cut 4 bases from V and 5 bases from J; bases unmatched to any gene: 3. Looked up from germline, CDR1 is MNHNS and CDR2 is SASEGT. The CDR3 DNA follows: TGTGCCAGCAGTGGGGACAGGTATTATGGCTACACCTTC. This codes for CASSGDRYYGYTF.

The J gene is TRBJ1-2, the V gene TRBV11-2; weak D call: TRBD1 (6 bases). Germline assignment: CDR1 SGHAT and CDR2 FQNNGV. The V end was cut by 7 bases, the J end by 7 bases, with 16 bases between. This CDR3 is 13 amino acids long. The CDR3 loop is CASTPQGRGGYTF. The CDR3 DNA sequence: TGTGCCAGCACCCCTCAGGGGAGGGGTGGCTACACCTTC.

The gene calls are TRBV10-3 and TRBJ1-2; 9 bases fit TRBD1. The J segment lost 5 bases and the V segment lost 0 bases, leaving 10 bases of the junction unmatched. The germline CDR1 and CDR2 sequences are ENHRY and SYGVKD. CDR3 length: 17 amino acids. CDR3: CAISESHGQGKLYGYTF. The CDR3 coding sequence is TGTGCCATCAGTGAGTCGCATGGACAGGGGAAATTGTATGGCTACACCTTC.

This sequence joins TRBV30 and TRBJ1-2, with D possibly matching TRBD1 (6 bases). Germline assignment: CDR1 GTSNPN and CDR2 SVGIG (reference sequence). V gave up 3 bases and J gave up 4 bases, with 12 bases separating them. The CDR3 has 13 amino acids. The CDR3 reads CAWRYQGIYGYTF. CDR3 sequence (DNA): TGTGCCTGGAGATATCAGGGGATCTATGGCTACACCTTC.

The V gene is TRBV19, the J gene TRBJ2-7, with 11 nucleotides matching TRBD1. The CDR3 totals 14 residues. Germline-derived CDR1 and CDR2 are LNHDA and SQIVND (reference sequence). V shed 6 bases and J 2 bases; nucleotides not matched to a gene: 3. The CDR3 reads CASSLGQGAYEQYF. The CDR3 DNA reads TGTGCCAGTAGCCTGGGACAGGGGGCCTACGAGCAGTACTTC.

This chain joins TRBV5-1 and TRBJ1-5, with a tentative D call TRBD1 (5 bases). The ends were cut back, 4 bases at V and 7 bases at J, with 12 bases in the middle. Per the germline V gene, CDR1 is SGHRS and CDR2 is YFSETQ. The CDR3 runs to 13 residues. CDR3 loop: CASSPTGIQPQHF. The CDR3 DNA reads TGCGCCAGCAGCCCAACAGGAATCCAGCCCCAGCATTTT. Full variable domain (missing parts from reference TRBV5-1 and TRBJ1-5): KAGVTQTPRYLIKTRGQQVTLSCSPISGHRSVSWYQQTPGQGLQFLFEYFSETQRNKGNFPGRFSGRQFSNSRSEMNVSTLELGDSALYLCASSPTGIQPQHFGDGTRLSIL.

This clone was counted a few times. The gene calls are TRBV11-3 and TRBJ1-6; tentatively, D is TRBD1 (5 bases). CDR1 is SGHNT, CDR2 YENEEA, per germline. The CDR3 totals 13 residues. V gave up 3 bases and J gave up 6 bases, with 6 bases separating them. The CDR3 coding sequence is TGTGCCAGCAGCTTGCAGGGTAATTCACCCCTCCACTTT. Residues: CASSLQGNSPLHF. Full variable domain (missing parts from reference TRBV11-3 and TRBJ1-6): EAGVVQSPRYKIIEKKQPVAFWCNPISGHNTLYWYLQNLGQGPELLIRYENEEAVDDSQLPKDRFSAERLKGVDSTLKIQPAELGDSAVYLCASSLQGNSPLHFGNGTRLTVT.

The sample holds one count of this clone. The chain employs TRBV5-6 and TRBJ2-1, with no clear D. Trimming removed 2 bases from V and 6 bases from J, with 9 bases in between. CDR1 and CDR2 (germline): SGHDT, YYEEEE. This CDR3 contains 13 residues. CDR3 DNA: TGTGCCAGCAGCTTAGTACAGAGCAATGAGCAGTTCTTC. Protein: CASSLVQSNEQFF.

The chain links TRBV10-1 to TRBJ2-7, with 10 bases fitting TRBD1. This CDR3 is built from 14 residues. The germline V gene encodes CDR1 WNHNN and CDR2 SYGVQD (reference sequence). V trimming: 6 bases; J trimming: 3 bases; junction bases outside the gene matches: 5. CDR3 residues: CASRGTGEIYEQYF. The DNA for the CDR3 is TGCGCCAGCAGGGGGACAGGGGAAATCTACGAGCAGTACTTC.

This chain connects TRBV6-5 to TRBJ1-1; no clear D gene. The germline V gene encodes CDR1 MNHEY and CDR2 SVGAGI. This CDR3 contains 14 residues. Deletions cut 2 bases from V and 2 bases from J, with 9 bases between. The CDR3 sequence is CASSYREINTEAFF. The DNA for the CDR3 is TGTGCCAGCAGTTACCGGGAAATAAACACTGAAGCTTTCTTT.

The gene calls are TRBV30 and TRBJ1-1; TRBD1 matches 8 bases. CDR1 is GTSNPN, CDR2 SVGIG, per germline (reference sequence). The CDR3 length is 15 residues. V lost 4 bases and J lost 1; bases outside the gene matches: 8. The CDR3 nucleotides read TGTGCCTGGAAGCTTTTTGACAGGGGGAACACTGAAGCTTTCTTT. Its translation: CAWKLFDRGNTEAFF.